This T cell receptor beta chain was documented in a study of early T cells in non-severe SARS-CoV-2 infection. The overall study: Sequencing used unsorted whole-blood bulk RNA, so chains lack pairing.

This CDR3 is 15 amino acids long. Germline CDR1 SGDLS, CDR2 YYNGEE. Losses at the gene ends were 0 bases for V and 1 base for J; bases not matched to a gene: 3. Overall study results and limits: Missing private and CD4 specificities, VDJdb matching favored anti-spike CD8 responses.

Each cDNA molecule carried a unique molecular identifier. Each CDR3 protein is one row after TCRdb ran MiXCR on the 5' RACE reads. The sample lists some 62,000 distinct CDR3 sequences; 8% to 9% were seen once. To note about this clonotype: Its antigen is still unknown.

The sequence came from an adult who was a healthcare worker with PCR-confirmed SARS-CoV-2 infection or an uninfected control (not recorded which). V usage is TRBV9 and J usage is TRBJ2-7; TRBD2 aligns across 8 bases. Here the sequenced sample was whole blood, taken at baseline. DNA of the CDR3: TGTGCCAGCAGCGTAGCGGGAGGGGAGTCCTACGAGCAGTACTTC. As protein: CASSVAGGESYEQYF.